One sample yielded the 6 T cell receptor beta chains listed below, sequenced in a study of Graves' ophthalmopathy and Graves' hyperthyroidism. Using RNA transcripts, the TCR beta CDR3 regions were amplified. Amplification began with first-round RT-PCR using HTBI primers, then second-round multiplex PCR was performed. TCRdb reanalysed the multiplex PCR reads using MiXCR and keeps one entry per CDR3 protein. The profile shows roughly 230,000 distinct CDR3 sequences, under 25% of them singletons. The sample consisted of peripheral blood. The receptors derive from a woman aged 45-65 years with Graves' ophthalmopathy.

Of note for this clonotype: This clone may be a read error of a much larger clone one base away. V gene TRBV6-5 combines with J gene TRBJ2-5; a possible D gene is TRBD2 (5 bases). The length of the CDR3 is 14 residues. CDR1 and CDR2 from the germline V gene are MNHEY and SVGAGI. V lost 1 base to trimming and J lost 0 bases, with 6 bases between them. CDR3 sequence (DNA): TGTGCCAGCAGTTACTGGCGGGACCAAGAGACCCAGTACTTC. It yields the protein CASSYWRDQETQYF.

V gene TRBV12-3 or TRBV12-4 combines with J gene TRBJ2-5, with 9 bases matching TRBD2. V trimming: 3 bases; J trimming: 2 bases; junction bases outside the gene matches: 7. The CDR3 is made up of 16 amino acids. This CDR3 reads CASSFQRGAGQETQYF. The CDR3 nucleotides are TGTGCCAGCAGTTTTCAGCGGGGGGCAGGGCAAGAGACCCAGTACTTC.

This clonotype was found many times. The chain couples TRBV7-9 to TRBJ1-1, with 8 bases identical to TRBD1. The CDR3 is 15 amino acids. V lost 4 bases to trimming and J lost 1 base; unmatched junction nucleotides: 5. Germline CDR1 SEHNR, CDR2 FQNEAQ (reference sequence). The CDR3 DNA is TGTGCCAGCAGCTCCAGGACAGGGTCGAACACTGAAGCTTTCTTT. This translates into CASSSRTGSNTEAFF.

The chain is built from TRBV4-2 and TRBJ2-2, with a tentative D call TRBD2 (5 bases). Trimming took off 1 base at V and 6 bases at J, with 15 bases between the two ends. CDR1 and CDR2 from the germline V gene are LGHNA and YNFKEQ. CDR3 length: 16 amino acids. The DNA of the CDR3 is TGTGCCAGCAGCCAAGGGGCTAGCCTTTTCCCCGGGGAGCTGTTTTTT. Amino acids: CASSQGASLFPGELFF.

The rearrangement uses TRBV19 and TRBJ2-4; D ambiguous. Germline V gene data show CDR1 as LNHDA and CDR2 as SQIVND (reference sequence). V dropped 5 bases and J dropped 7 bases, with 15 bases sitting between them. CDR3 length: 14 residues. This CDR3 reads CASSLSARANIQYF. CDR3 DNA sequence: TGTGCCAGTAGTCTGTCGGCCCGGGCGAACATTCAGTACTTC.

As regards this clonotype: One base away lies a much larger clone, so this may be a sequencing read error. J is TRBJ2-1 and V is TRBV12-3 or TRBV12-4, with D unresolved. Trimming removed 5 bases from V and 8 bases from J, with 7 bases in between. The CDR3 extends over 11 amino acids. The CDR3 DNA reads TGTGCCAGCAGTCTTATCGATGAGCAGTTCTTC. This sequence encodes CASSLIDEQFF.